The entry below describes one T cell receptor beta chain. This clonotype was counted only a few times. What this receptor recognizes is not known. No clone much larger than this one lies a single base away; base qualities are absent. Libraries came from PCR. For sequencing, an Illumina HiSeq 2500 was employed. Unique molecular identifiers were incorporated into TCR beta cDNA libraries to reduce PCR and sequencing biases. Per 1 to 10 million input T cells, roughly 500,000 cDNA molecules were obtained, such that each molecule approximated one T cell. The patient libraries were prepared and sequenced using the same protocol as the earlier healthy control dataset. Samples belonging to the same batch were prepared together, multiplexed and sequenced on a shared HiSeq lane. On the study's bioinformatics: MIGEC handled the raw barcoded reads, throwing out single-read molecular identifier groups before consensus assembly and CDR3 extraction. Clonotype tables were post-analysed with VDJtools, normalizing diversity by down-sampling all datasets to the smallest sample size. Repertoire overlap clustering matched CDR3 amino acid but not nucleotide sequences to correct batch-related cross-sample contamination. Clones were called with MiXCR by TCRdb after fastp trimmed the public reads at Q25, and only in-frame beta chains were retained. Rows are combined by CDR3 protein, so each entry shows the most common genes and DNA. These V and J calls originate from TCRdb's pipeline instead of the authors' own analysis. In all, the sample holds around 200,000 distinct CDR3 sequences, and 29% of those were seen once. The ten largest clones take up less than 4% of the sample.

These data belong to a study of post-analysis software for immune sequencing data (dated by TCRdb to between 2015 and 2016). About the investigation overall: Disease courses on record covered relapsing-remitting, secondary progressive and progressive-relapsing multiple sclerosis, though some patients had no subtype annotation. A subset of samples was prepared in parallel using single-end sample barcoding, then pooled and co-amplified after Illumina adapter ligation. The patient repertoires were set against under 13 previously published healthy control repertoires from donors whose ages ranged from 6 to 25 years.

Paper-wide results and their limitations: Compared with controls, multiple sclerosis patients had significantly lower normalized Chao1 diversity, a finding suggesting substantial peripheral T-cell clonal expansion. Strong co-clustering of samples prepared in the same batch was shown by direct clustering with F measure, prompting a batch-effect correction. The control group was slightly older than the multiple sclerosis patient group.

To demonstrate the VDJtools post-analysis software, the study profiled TCR beta repertoires from the peripheral blood of approximately twelve young patients with multiple sclerosis. The multiple sclerosis patients were children and adolescents ranging in age from roughly 6 to 15 years. The sequence derives from a girl aged 2-17 years with multiple sclerosis. The sample taken for sequencing was blood.

The CDR3 reads as follows: CASSWRAVDTQYF. In nucleotides, the sequence is TGTGCCAGCAGCTGGAGGGCCGTTGATACGCAGTATTTT. The sequence is built from TRBV7-9 and TRBJ2-3; possibly the D gene is TRBD2, per 6 matching bases. Reading from cysteine to phenylalanine, the CDR3 counts 13 amino acids. The CDR3 DNA has 39 bases and is translated from base 1. V loses 4 bases of germline sequence and J loses 6 bases, and the interval between the two ends is 11 bases. In the germline V gene (reference sequence), CDR1 corresponds to SEHNR and CDR2 to FQNEAQ.